This TCR beta chain appears in the sequencing data of a study of early T cells in non-severe SARS-CoV-2 infection. Using its own MiXCR run on the 5' RACE reads, TCRdb lists one record per CDR3 protein. Of more than 65,000 distinct CDR3 sequences listed, 4.6% are singletons. Trimming cost V 5 bases and J 5 bases; bases outside gene matches: 4. Germline V gene sequence: CDR1 MDHEN, CDR2 SYDVKM. The CDR3 length is 14 residues. The sample holds many counts of this clonotype. The sample was whole blood, taken at baseline. The rearrangement uses TRBV28 and TRBJ2-7, with TRBD2 matching over 12 bases. This TCR was sampled from an adult who was a healthcare worker with PCR-confirmed SARS-CoV-2 infection or an uninfected control (not recorded which). The donor label of this sample is uncertain. CDR3: CASSQGLAGDEQYF. The CDR3 region has the DNA TGTGCCAGCAGTCAGGGACTAGCGGGCGACGAGCAGTACTTC.